This T cell receptor beta chain was recovered during a study of shared clonotypes between healthy human individuals. Study-wide points: Lower generation probabilities were found for non-shared clonotypes than for those shared by all four donors. Sorted-subset sequencing, rarefaction showed, was incomplete despite large depth.

This clone has a handful of counts. Antigen specificity is unknown. The junction and the germline gene differ at one end; a read error may be behind it. The authors ran the assay at deep level. Some clones are missing from TCRdb's copy, which holds only in-frame ones; the method was immunoSEQ multiplex PCR. The table shows millions of clones, with roughly 96% occurring only once. Researchers partitioned CD4+ cells into CD45RA+ naive and CD45RA-negative memory subsets. The CDR3 is made up of 15 amino acids. Germline values: CDR1 SGHDT, CDR2 YYEEEE. Sequenced material: naive CD4+ T cells sorted from blood. Subset of the sample: CD45RA+ positively selected. The chain combines TRBV5-6 with TRBJ1-5; the D gene is possibly TRBD1 (5 bases). The source of this sequence is a young man in good health. The CDR3 nucleotides are TGTGCCAGTAGGTCCTGGGGGGATAGCCATCAGCCCCAGCATTTT. Translation: CASRSWGDSHQPQHF.